This T cell receptor (beta chain) was sequenced during a study of blood T cell repertoires in COVID-19. Study as a whole: Samples came from the United States, Italy and Spain, spanning acute and convalescent COVID-19. PBMCs, B-cell-depleted T cells, or T cells were the source of the cDNA or gDNA that made up the material.

Original analysis: Amplification of reference gene primers was used by the study to estimate nucleated cell counts. Profiling relied on immunoSEQ multiplex PCR, and the TCRdb table lists in-frame clones only, not all of them. V and J calls and clone size are copied from that table; D and trimming were computed from the DNA. The profile shows around 200,000 clones, roughly four fifths of them singletons. The germline CDR1 and CDR2 sequences are MDHEN and SYDVKM. V was clipped by 6 bases and J by 2 bases, with 10 bases between them. The CDR3 length is 13 residues. The rearrangement links TRBV28 to TRBJ2-5, with D tentatively TRBD1 (5 bases). Sequencing was carried out using peripheral blood. The clonotype comes from a human donor in a cohort sampled during active COVID-19. The CDR3: CASRQGYQETQYF. The CDR3 DNA follows: TGTGCCAGCAGGCAGGGATATCAAGAGACCCAGTACTTC.